This is a list of T cell receptor beta chains from one sample in a study of T cells and copy number aberrations in small-cell lung cancer. Profiled with immunoSEQ multiplex PCR; TCRdb holds only in-frame clones, not every one. This repertoire shows some 7,000 clones, more than 70% found once; its top ten account for about 9%. The sequencing sample was made of normal tissue next to the tumor. The source is a woman aged 65 to 85 with small cell lung cancer. Some clones in this sample may be carry-over from other donors' samples. The conserved cysteine and the conserved F or W are not part of the CDR3 here.

j_gene: TRBJ2-1
v_gene: TRBV27
CDR3aa: ASSLSQALYNEQF

j_gene: TRBJ2-2
v_gene: TRBV21-1
CDR3aa: ASREYNTGLTGELF

j_gene: TRBJ2-2
v_gene: TRBV10-2
CDR3aa: ASSDGVDTGELF

j_gene: TRBJ2-3
v_gene: TRBV19
CDR3aa: ASSKQGPRDTQY

j_gene: TRBJ2-2
v_gene: TRBV5-1
CDR3aa: ASSFQSRGELF

j_gene: TRBJ2-5
v_gene: TRBV27
CDR3aa: ASSPQGGRERETQY

j_gene: TRBJ2-3
v_gene: TRBV19
CDR3aa: ASNGGRTDTQY

j_gene: TRBJ2-1
v_gene: TRBV4-2
CDR3aa: ASSQDGSGSGYEQF

j_gene: TRBJ1-2
v_gene: TRBV21-1
CDR3aa: ARNRVRGYT

j_gene: TRBJ1-1
v_gene: TRBV7-8
CDR3aa: ASSLGRGRSTEAF

j_gene: TRBJ2-3
v_gene: TRBV6-1
CDR3aa: ASSVSSGSPTDTQY

j_gene: TRBJ1-2
v_gene: TRBV2
CDR3aa: ASSGGTERANYGYT

j_gene: TRBJ2-7
v_gene: TRBV4-3
CDR3aa: ASSQEGGPLYEQY

j_gene: TRBJ2-4
v_gene: TRBV4-1
CDR3aa: ASSQNGQAQNIQY

j_gene: TRBJ1-2
v_gene: TRBV19
CDR3aa: ASNPQGAAYGYT

j_gene: TRBJ1-5
v_gene: TRBV28
CDR3aa: ASSFPSSNQLQH

j_gene: TRBJ1-5
v_gene: TRBV20-1
CDR3aa: SAGSGQPQH

j_gene: TRBJ1-2
v_gene: TRBV30
CDR3aa: AFTGLSGYGYT

j_gene: TRBJ1-2
v_gene: TRBV27
CDR3aa: ASKKGSGSTNYGYT

j_gene: TRBJ1-1
v_gene: TRBV30
CDR3aa: AFLRNRNTEAF

j_gene: TRBJ2-5
v_gene: TRBV30
CDR3aa: AWSTRQGAGETQY

j_gene: TRBJ2-2
v_gene: TRBV6-1
CDR3aa: ASGTYTGELF

j_gene: TRBJ2-7
v_gene: TRBV5-6
CDR3aa: ASRPGLAGAYEQY

j_gene: TRBJ2-2
v_gene: TRBV7-3
CDR3aa: ASSQRGGLEGGELF

j_gene: TRBJ1-2
v_gene: TRBV23-1
CDR3aa: ASSHSDSSCGYT

j_gene: TRBJ2-1
v_gene: TRBV4-2
CDR3aa: ANSQDGSGSGYEQF

j_gene: TRBJ2-2
v_gene: TRBV18
CDR3aa: ASSLRTLDAYTGELF

j_gene: TRBJ2-1
v_gene: TRBV29-1
CDR3aa: SVEILAGVF

j_gene: TRBJ2-6
v_gene: TRBV4-3
CDR3aa: ASSQADRGRSGANVLT

j_gene: TRBJ1-2
v_gene: TRBV6-5
CDR3aa: ASSYSTGSDYT

j_gene: TRBJ2-5
v_gene: TRBV5-1
CDR3aa: ASSLGLQETQY

j_gene: TRBJ2-7
v_gene: TRBV27
CDR3aa: ASSHGVIYEQY

j_gene: TRBJ2-5
v_gene: TRBV15
CDR3aa: ATSRRGGLAGETQY

j_gene: TRBJ2-7
v_gene: TRBV30
CDR3aa: ACKKRGSTYEQY

j_gene: TRBJ1-1
v_gene: TRBV19
CDR3aa: ASSISDRGPEAF

j_gene: TRBJ1-2
v_gene: TRBV6-6
CDR3aa: ASNPGAGYGYT

j_gene: TRBJ2-3
v_gene: TRBV10-3
CDR3aa: AISDAHRGTDTQY

j_gene: TRBJ2-1
v_gene: TRBV7-9
CDR3aa: ASLEAPNEQF

j_gene: TRBJ2-3
v_gene: TRBV5-4
CDR3aa: ASGRGGGTDTQY